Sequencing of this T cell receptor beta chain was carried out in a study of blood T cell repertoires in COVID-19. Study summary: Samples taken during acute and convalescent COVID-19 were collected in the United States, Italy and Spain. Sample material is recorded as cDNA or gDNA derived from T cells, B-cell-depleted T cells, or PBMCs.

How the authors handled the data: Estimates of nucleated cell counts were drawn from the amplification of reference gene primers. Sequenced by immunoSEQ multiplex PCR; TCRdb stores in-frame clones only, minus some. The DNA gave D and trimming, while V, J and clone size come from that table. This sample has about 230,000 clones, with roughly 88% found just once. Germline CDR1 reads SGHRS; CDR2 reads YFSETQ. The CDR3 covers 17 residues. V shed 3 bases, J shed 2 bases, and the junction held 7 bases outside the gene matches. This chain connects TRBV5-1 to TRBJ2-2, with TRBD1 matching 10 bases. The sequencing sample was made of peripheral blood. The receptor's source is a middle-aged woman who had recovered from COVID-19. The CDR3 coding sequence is TGCGCCAGCAGCTATGGACAGGGGGTATCAAACACCGGGGAGCTGTTTTTT. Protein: CASSYGQGVSNTGELFF.